The source of this TCR beta chain is a study of sequential checkpoint blockade in melanoma. At the level of the study: First-line arms were nivolumab then ipilimumab, or the reverse, randomized 1:1. Both treatment sequences were followed by maintenance nivolumab.

Produced via immunoSEQ multiplex PCR; TCRdb's table is partial and in-frame only. The table includes 32,000 or so clones, roughly 84% detected once. The treatment was: randomized to nivolumab then ipilimumab (arm A) or the reverse (arm B). PBMC sorting kept live CD3+CD8+ cells without CD19 or CD56. Sample: CD8+ T cells sorted from blood (inferred from file names), taken from a patient given nivolumab and ipilimumab in sequence. The sequence was obtained from a human donor with melanoma.

The CDR3, as DNA: TGTGCCAGCAGCCAAGACGGCAGCCCAGGCTATGGCTACACCTTC. Its translation is CASSQDGSPGYGYTF. The chain recombines TRBV14 with TRBJ1-2, with D unclear. The CDR3 runs to 15 residues. The V gene's germline CDR1 is SGHDN and CDR2 FVKESK. The germline V and J ends were trimmed by 0 bases and 4 bases, with 12 bases remaining between them.